The 15 T cell receptor beta chains below all came from one sample that was sequenced in a study of blood T cell repertoires in COVID-19. The repertoire was sequenced with immunoSEQ multiplex PCR; TCRdb's copy has only in-frame clones and lacks some. The sample has about 110,000 clones, 80% seen once. The sequenced sample was peripheral blood. The receptors come from a human donor in a cohort sampled during active or convalescent COVID-19.

J is TRBJ2-1 and V is TRBV6-5; 8 bases fit TRBD1. V was pared by 2 bases and J by 12 bases, with 3 bases of the junction left unmatched. Germline values: CDR1 MNHEY, CDR2 SVGAGI. This CDR3 has 12 residues. CDR3 amino acids: CASSYRQGRQFF. In DNA, the CDR3 is TGTGCCAGCAGTTACAGACAGGGGAGGCAGTTCTTC.

The V and J genes are TRBV27 and TRBJ2-5, with a possible D match to TRBD1 (6 bases). Germline V CDR1 and CDR2: MNHEY, SMNVEV (reference sequence). CDR3 size: 14 residues. V lost 1 base to trimming and J lost 6 bases, with 12 bases between them. CDR3 in amino acids: CASSLLDSVKTQYF. CDR3 DNA sequence: TGTGCCAGCAGTTTATTGGACAGCGTGAAGACCCAGTACTTC.

V gene TRBV2 combines with J gene TRBJ1-4; 8 bases are shared with TRBD1. The trim removed 5 bases at V and 2 bases at J, leaving 7 bases unmatched. CDR3 size: 16 residues. The germline gives CDR1 SNHLY, CDR2 FYNNEI. The CDR3 bases are TGTGCCAGCAGTCAGCAGGGGGCAGGGACTAATGAAAAACTGTTTTTT. Translation: CASSQQGAGTNEKLFF.

The chain links TRBV6-5 to TRBJ1-1, with D possibly matching TRBD1 (5 bases). This CDR3 has 13 amino acids. CDR1 is MNHEY and CDR2 is SVGAGI in the germline V gene. V was shortened by 10 bases and J by 1 base, with 13 bases between the two germline ends. Written as DNA, the CDR3 is TGTGCCATCCCAGGGAGGGGGAACACTGAAGCTTTCTTT. Residues: CAIPGRGNTEAFF.

Only one count was recorded for this clone. The V call is TRBV5-8, the J call TRBJ1-2, with 9 nucleotides matching TRBD1. The CDR3 runs to 15 residues. V shed 4 bases and J 4 bases; nucleotides not matched to a gene: 8. Germline loops: CDR1 SGHTS, CDR2 YDEGEE. CDR3 region: CASSGYRGPSYGYTF. The CDR3 DNA reads TGTGCCAGCAGCGGATACAGGGGGCCAAGCTATGGCTACACCTTC.

The rearrangement uses TRBV2 and TRBJ1-2, with a weak D call TRBD1 (6 bases). Germline V gene lookup returns CDR1 SNHLY and CDR2 FYNNEI. The V gene lost 1 base and the J gene lost 5 bases, with 11 bases spanning the gap. The CDR3 consists of 14 residues. The CDR3 spells CASSEGVGQYGYTF. In DNA, the CDR3 is TGTGCCAGCAGTGAAGGCGTTGGACAGTATGGCTACACCTTC.

The chain uses TRBV6-6 and TRBJ2-2; D might be TRBD2 (6 bases). V was shortened by 7 bases and J by 6 bases, with 18 bases between the two germline ends. Looked up from germline, CDR1 is MNHNY and CDR2 is SVGAGI (reference sequence). CDR3 length: 15 amino acids. In DNA form, the CDR3 reads TGTGCCAGCAAACAGCCCGGGGGTTTGGCCGGGGAGCTGTTTTTT. Encoded protein: CASKQPGGLAGELFF.

This clone was counted a few times. This rearrangement joins TRBV29-1 to TRBJ2-7; 8 nucleotides align to TRBD1. V shed 5 bases and J 4 bases; nucleotides not matched to a gene: 13. The CDR3 is 15 residues long. Germline CDR1 and CDR2: SQVTM and ANQGSEA. The CDR3: CSVKIGLQGGYEQYF. The DNA of the CDR3 is TGCAGCGTTAAAATCGGGTTACAGGGGGGTTACGAGCAGTACTTC.

The chain recombines TRBV5-1 with TRBJ2-7, with 10 positions matching TRBD2. The CDR3 contains 14 residues. The V gene's germline CDR1 is SGHRS and CDR2 YFSETQ. The V gene end was trimmed by 0 bases and the J gene end by 5 bases; junction bases not matched to a gene: 2. The CDR3 coding sequence is TGCGCCAGCAGCTTGGTACTAGCGGGAAACGAGCAGTACTTC. This gives the protein CASSLVLAGNEQYF.

The chain has TRBV7-2 and TRBJ1-4; TRBD1 matches at 11 bases. The CDR3 loop spans 16 amino acids. V was clipped by 6 bases and J by 4 bases; unmatched bases: 7. In germline, CDR1 is SGHTA, CDR2 FQGNSA. CDR3 in DNA: TGTGCCAGCAGAGGACAGGGGGCATCATTTAATGAAAAACTGTTTTTT. The encoded protein is CASRGQGASFNEKLFF.

This clone was seen more than once but under ten times. J is TRBJ1-2 and V is TRBV4-1; D possibly corresponds to TRBD1 (5 bases). This CDR3 comprises 16 residues. Trimming left V 0 bases short and J 4 bases short, with 15 bases between. Germline V CDR1 and CDR2: MGHRA, YSYEKL. For the CDR3, the DNA is TGCGCCAGCAGCCAAGAGGGTAGACAGTGGGGCTATGGCTACACCTTC. Protein sequence: CASSQEGRQWGYGYTF.

The rearrangement links TRBV5-1 to TRBJ1-1, with D hard to call. The CDR3 totals 12 residues. Trimming removed 0 bases at V and 6 bases at J, with 6 bases between. CDR1 SGHRS and CDR2 YFSETQ come from the germline V gene. CDR3 amino acids: CASSLVGSEAFF. CDR3 bases: TGCGCCAGCAGCTTGGTCGGGTCTGAAGCTTTCTTT.

The CDR3 loop is CASSLRASTDTQYF. CDR3 DNA sequence: TGTGCCAGCAGCTTGCGGGCCAGCACAGATACGCAGTATTTT. This rearrangement joins TRBV7-2 to TRBJ2-3, with D tentatively TRBD2 (5 bases). The CDR3 covers 14 residues. Trimming shortened V by 3 bases and J by 0 bases, and 7 bases separated the two germline ends. Germline values: CDR1 SGHTA, CDR2 FQGNSA.

This clone appeared a single time. The chain recombines TRBV5-4 with TRBJ1-1, with D unresolved. The V end was cut by 1 base, the J end by 5 bases, with 6 bases between. The CDR3 has 12 amino acids. Per germline, CDR1 SGHNT and CDR2 YYREEE (reference sequence). In DNA form, the CDR3 reads TGTGCCAGCAGCTTGTCGGAGACTGAAGCTTTCTTT. Translation gives CASSLSETEAFF.

The chain recombines TRBV10-3 with TRBJ2-1; 7 bases match TRBD1. With V trimmed by 2 bases and J by 2 bases, 12 bases remained unmatched. This CDR3 spans 18 amino acids. CDR1 is ENHRY and CDR2 is SYGVKD in the germline V gene. The CDR3 loop reads CAISEPQLSGTAYNEQFF. In DNA form, the CDR3 reads TGTGCCATCAGTGAGCCCCAATTATCCGGGACAGCCTACAATGAGCAGTTCTTC.